The 20 T cell receptor beta chains below all came from one sample that was sequenced in a study of immune heterogeneity within non-small cell lung tumors. The authors used 600 ng of bulk tumor genomic DNA per sample as template. Several biopsies per primary tumor were taken during surgery, spaced as far apart as possible. Curative surgery was performed on patients who had untreated, newly diagnosed non-small cell lung cancer. TCR beta CDR3 regions came from multiplex PCR with 32 forward V and 13 reverse J primers. TCRdb passed the multiplex PCR reads through MiXCR, listing each CDR3 protein once. The profile shows about 34,000 distinct CDR3 sequences, 25% to 30% of them singletons. Sequenced sample: lung tumor tissue. The receptors here all came from a man aged 40-50 years with non-small cell lung cancer.

This clonotype has a count of ten or more. V is TRBV6-1 and J is TRBJ1-2; D ambiguous. The V and J ends lost 4 bases and 5 bases respectively, with 17 bases between them. Germline V gene data show CDR1 as MNHNS and CDR2 as SASEGT. The CDR3 covers 15 residues. The CDR3 is CASSGPGLRVYGYTF. The CDR3 region has the DNA TGTGCCAGCAGTGGCCCCGGGCTTAGGGTGTATGGCTACACCTTC.

This clonotype showed up many times. This chain joins TRBV11-3 and TRBJ2-7; 7 nucleotides match TRBD1. Germline CDR1 SGHNT, CDR2 YENEEA. The V and J ends lost 1 base and 5 bases, in that order; junction bases with no gene match: 2. The CDR3 covers 13 residues. The CDR3 coding sequence is TGTGCCAGCAGCTTAGGGACAGGAGACGAGCAGTACTTC. This gives the protein CASSLGTGDEQYF.

The chain employs TRBV19 and TRBJ1-1; maybe TRBD1 (6 bases). The germline gives CDR1 LNHDA, CDR2 SQIVND (reference sequence). The V end was cut by 6 bases, the J end by 1 base, with 9 bases between. This CDR3 contains 13 residues. The CDR3 is CASRDRSNTEAFF. The CDR3 DNA reads TGTGCCAGTAGAGACAGGTCGAACACTGAAGCTTTCTTT.

This clonotype has only a few counts. V gene TRBV5-4 combines with J gene TRBJ2-6, with 9 bases that match TRBD1. The germline V gene has CDR1 SGHNT and CDR2 YYREEE (reference sequence). Losses at the gene ends were 0 bases for V and 0 bases for J; bases not matched to a gene: 1. The CDR3 sequence is 17 residues long. The CDR3 sequence is CASSLAQGASGANVLTF. The CDR3 DNA follows: TGTGCCAGCAGCTTGGCACAGGGGGCCTCTGGGGCCAACGTCCTGACTTTC.

This clonotype came up many times. At one boundary the junction diverges from the germline segment, which might be a read error. The chain links TRBV13 to TRBJ2-7, with D maybe TRBD1 (6 bases). This CDR3 is built from 14 residues. CDR1 and CDR2 (germline): PRHDT, FYEKMQ (reference sequence). The CDR3 reads CASSIGGFSYEQYF. CDR3 sequence (DNA): TGTGCCAGCAGCATAGGGGGATTCTCCTACGAGCAGTACTTC.

The CDR3 sequence: CATEWTGRNTEAFF. Written as DNA, the CDR3 is TGTGCCACTGAATGGACAGGTAGGAACACTGAAGCTTTCTTT. The chain links TRBV12-3 or TRBV12-4 to TRBJ1-1; 7 nucleotides line up with TRBD1. CDR3 length: 14 amino acids. V was clipped by 10 bases and J by 1 base; unmatched bases: 9.

This clonotype has ten or more counts. The V gene is TRBV9, the J gene TRBJ2-3, with D tentatively TRBD1 (6 bases). The V end lost 1 base, the J end lost 6 bases, and 9 bases lay between the germline ends. CDR3 length equals 13 residues. CDR1 is SGDLS, CDR2 YYNGEE, per germline. This CDR3 reads CASSVSGQDTQYF. The CDR3 nucleotides are TGTGCCAGCAGCGTATCAGGACAGGATACGCAGTATTTT.

This clonotype has only a few counts. The chain carries TRBV6-5 and TRBJ1-1; no reliable D call. This CDR3 has 13 residues. V lost 2 bases, J lost 1 base, and 5 bases lay in between. Germline assignment: CDR1 MNHEY and CDR2 SVGAGI. CDR3 DNA sequence: TGTGCCAGCAGTTACCACCAGAACACTGAAGCTTTCTTT. This sequence encodes CASSYHQNTEAFF.

This clonotype has a single count. This may arise from a read error, as a much more abundant clone is one base away. This rearrangement joins TRBV6-2 or TRBV6-3 to TRBJ1-1; D may be TRBD1 (5 bases). The germline V gene encodes CDR1 MNHEY and CDR2 SVGEGT. Trimming left V 10 bases short and J 11 bases short, with 20 bases between. This CDR3 has 12 amino acids. The CDR3 here is CATLSGSFRAFF. CDR3 coding DNA: TGTGCCACACTGTCAGGGAGTTTTAGGGCTTTCTTT.

This clonotype came up a few times. The junction departs from germline at one end; a sequencing error may be responsible. The rearrangement links TRBV20-1 to TRBJ2-7; TRBD2 aligns across 9 bases. The length of the CDR3 is 14 residues. Germline V gene lookup returns CDR1 DFQATT and CDR2 SNEGSKA (reference sequence). The CDR3 DNA reads TGCGGTGCTAGAGTAGCGGGAGAGCGGTACGAGCAGTACTTC. The encoded protein is CGARVAGERYEQYF.

Concerning this clonotype: A single base separates this from a much larger clone, so it may be a read error. The chain uses TRBV5-1 and TRBJ2-1; possible D gene TRBD2, 6 bases. The CDR3 extends over 15 amino acids. CDR1 and CDR2 (germline): SGHRS, YFSETQ. The CDR3 nucleotides read TGCGCCAGGAGCTTGGGGGGTACTACGAACAATGAGCAGTTCTTC. It is translated as CARSLGGTTNNEQFF. The entire variable domain, with the rest obtained from reference TRBV5-1 and TRBJ2-1, is as follows: KAGVTQTPRYLIKTRGQQVTLSCSPISGHRSVSWYQQTPGQGLQFLFEYFSETQRNKGNFPGRFSGRQFSNSRSEMNVSTLELGDSALYLCARSLGGTTNNEQFFGPGTRLTVL.

This clonotype was counted ten times or more. The chain recombines TRBV7-2 with TRBJ2-7; the match to TRBD1 covers 11 bases. The CDR3 contains 16 residues. The junction had 4 bases not matched to a gene; V was cut back by 1 base and J by 2 bases. Per germline, CDR1 SGHTA and CDR2 FQGNSA. In DNA form, the CDR3 reads TGTGCCAGCAGCTTAGAACCGGGACAGGGGGCCTACGAGCAGTACTTC. This encodes CASSLEPGQGAYEQYF.

This chain links TRBV9 with TRBJ2-2, with D perhaps matching TRBD1 (5 bases). Deletions cut 1 base from V and 5 bases from J, with 12 bases between. The CDR3 length is 15 residues. Per germline, CDR1 SGDLS and CDR2 YYNGEE. The CDR3 nucleotides are TGTGCCAGCAGCGTAACAGGCGGAATAACCGGGGAGCTGTTTTTT. It specifies CASSVTGGITGELFF.

This clonotype was recorded at least ten times. The V and J genes are TRBV24-1 and TRBJ2-1; D uncertain. The CDR3 totals 19 residues. V lost 2 bases and J lost 0, with 19 bases in between. Germline values: CDR1 KGHDR, CDR2 SFDVKD. DNA of the CDR3: TGTGCCACCAGTGATTCTTTCGCACTCCTAGATAGCTCCTACAATGAGCAGTTCTTC. This encodes CATSDSFALLDSSYNEQFF.

This clonotype has at least ten counts. This chain connects TRBV19 to TRBJ1-5; D uncertain. The CDR3 extends over 16 amino acids. Germline assignment: CDR1 LNHDA and CDR2 SQIVND (reference sequence). V dropped 5 bases and J dropped 7 bases, with 21 bases sitting between them. The CDR3 loop reads CASSFKRTSGRQPQHF. The CDR3 nucleotides read TGTGCCAGTAGTTTCAAAAGGACGTCCGGACGGCAGCCCCAGCATTTT.

To note about this clonotype: One end of the junction is discordant with germline, which a read error may explain. The V gene is TRBV7-9, the J gene TRBJ1-3; D gene ambiguous. CDR3 size: 13 residues. CDR1 and CDR2 from the germline V gene are SEHNR and FQNEAQ (reference sequence). CDR3 amino acids: CASSRTEGKTIYF. Here the CDR3 DNA reads TGTGCCAGCAGCCGGACGGAAGGAAAAACCATATATTTT.

For the CDR3, the DNA is TGCGCCAGCAGCCAAGTCCGGACAGTTTGGCCTGAGCAGTTCTTC. This codes for CASSQVRTVWPEQFF. The chain is built from TRBV4-3 and TRBJ2-1; a weak D match, TRBD1 (6 bases). The CDR3 is 15 residues long. V lost 1 base to trimming and J lost 9 bases, with 16 bases between them. The germline gives CDR1 LGHNA, CDR2 YSLEER.

This clonotype was picked up a small number of times. The chain employs TRBV6-6 and TRBJ1-1; perhaps TRBD1 as D (5 bases). The germline V gene has CDR1 MNHNY and CDR2 SVGAGI (reference sequence). Trimming pared 2 bases from V and 2 bases from J, leaving 15 bases between. The CDR3 contains 16 residues. This CDR3 is CASSYDPTARNTEAFF. For the CDR3, the DNA is TGTGCCAGCAGTTACGACCCGACAGCTAGAAACACTGAAGCTTTCTTT.

A word on this clonotype: A much larger clone lies one base from this, so it may be a read error. The rearrangement uses TRBV2 and TRBJ1-6; D might be TRBD1 (6 bases). The V gene's germline CDR1 is SNHLY and CDR2 FYNNEI. The CDR3 runs 15 residues. Trimming cost V 3 bases and J 9 bases, with 15 bases left between them. The DNA of the CDR3 is TGTGCCAGCAGTGAGGGGCAGGGGATGATTTCACCCCTCCACTTT. It encodes CASSEGQGMISPLHF.

Only a few counts were recorded for this clonotype. The chain employs TRBV19 and TRBJ2-3; D not resolved. The germline V and J ends were trimmed by 4 bases and 6 bases, with 14 bases remaining between them. Germline CDR1 and CDR2: LNHDA and SQIVND (reference sequence). The CDR3 contains 14 residues. CDR3 sequence: CASSTSPGRDTQYF. The CDR3 region has the DNA TGTGCCAGTAGTACCTCCCCTGGGCGGGATACGCAGTATTTT.